The present T cell receptor (beta chain) was sequenced within a study of cytotoxic CD8 clonotypes in ibrutinib-treated CLL. Genomic DNA in a quantity of about 2 micrograms was derived from cryopreserved PBMCs for TCR beta libraries. Data came from immunoSEQ multiplex PCR; TCRdb stores just in-frame clones and leaves some out. The sample has over 100,000 clones, approximately 83% seen once. The length of the CDR3 is 15 residues. Germline CDR1 is SGHNT and CDR2 is YYREEE (reference sequence). Trimming at V came to 1 base and at J to 1 base, leaving 3 bases not matched to a gene. Sample: PBMCs, taken after 24 months of ibrutinib treatment. The TCR sequence derives from a human donor with chronic lymphocytic leukemia. The chain has TRBV5-4 and TRBJ2-5; 8 bases are a match to TRBD1. The DNA for the CDR3 is TGTGCCAGCAGCTTGCGGACAGGGAGCCAAGAGACCCAGTACTTC. Its translation is CASSLRTGSQETQYF.